This T cell receptor (beta chain) was sequenced during a study of T-cell reconstitution after alpha-beta-depleted transplantation in children. A library of TCRbeta sequences, prepared with unique molecular identifiers, was generated. TCRdb reanalysed the PCR reads using MiXCR and keeps one entry per CDR3 protein. Found here are around 250,000 distinct CDR3 sequences, 6.5% to 10% of them singletons; the top ten hold under 8%. This clonotype came up many times. Its antigen is as yet unknown. General observations from the study: Most T-cell counts and diversity one year after the transplant came from T cells that were newly produced. By about two months after transplant, alpha-beta T cells reportedly arose from several hundred graft clones that had expanded.

CDR3 size: 15 residues. The germline V gene has CDR1 SGHDT and CDR2 YYEEEE. V gave up 2 bases and J gave up 2 bases; unmatched junction bases: 4. The material was PBMCs, mostly from graft donor cells, obtained 180 days after TCRalphabeta/CD19-depleted stem cell transplant. The chain recombines TRBV5-6 with TRBJ2-3; TRBD2 agrees at 8 bases. The TCR originated in a male patient between 10 and 17 years old who had a stem cell transplant for acute lymphoblastic leukemia, so the T cells may come from the graft donor. CDR3 sequence reads: CASSLAGDPTDTQYF. In DNA, the CDR3 is TGTGCCAGCAGCTTAGCGGGAGACCCCACAGATACGCAGTATTTT.